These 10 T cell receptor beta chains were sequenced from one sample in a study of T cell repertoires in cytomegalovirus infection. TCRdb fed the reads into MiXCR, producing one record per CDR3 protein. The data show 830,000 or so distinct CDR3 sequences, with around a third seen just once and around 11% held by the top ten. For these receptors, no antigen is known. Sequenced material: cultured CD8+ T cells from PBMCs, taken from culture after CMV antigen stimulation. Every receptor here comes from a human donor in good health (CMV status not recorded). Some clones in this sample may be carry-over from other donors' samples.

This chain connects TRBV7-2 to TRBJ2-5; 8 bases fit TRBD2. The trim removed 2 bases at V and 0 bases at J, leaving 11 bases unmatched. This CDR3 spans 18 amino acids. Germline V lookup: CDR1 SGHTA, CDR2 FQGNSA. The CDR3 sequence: CASSLNSAQRGYQETQYF. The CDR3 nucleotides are TGTGCCAGCAGCTTAAATTCGGCGCAGCGGGGGTACCAAGAGACCCAGTACTTC.

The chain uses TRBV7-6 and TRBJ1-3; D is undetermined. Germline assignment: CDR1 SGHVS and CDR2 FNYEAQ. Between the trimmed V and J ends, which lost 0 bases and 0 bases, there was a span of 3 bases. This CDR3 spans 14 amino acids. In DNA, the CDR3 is TGTGCCAGCAGCTTAGCGATCTCTGGAAACACCATATATTTT. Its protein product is CASSLAISGNTIYF.

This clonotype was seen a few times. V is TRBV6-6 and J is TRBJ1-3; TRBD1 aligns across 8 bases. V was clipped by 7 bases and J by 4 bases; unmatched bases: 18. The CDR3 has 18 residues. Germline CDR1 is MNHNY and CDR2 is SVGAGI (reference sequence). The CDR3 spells CASIFTLTPTGDGNTIYF. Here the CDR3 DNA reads TGTGCCAGCATCTTCACGCTGACTCCGACAGGGGACGGAAACACCATATATTTT.

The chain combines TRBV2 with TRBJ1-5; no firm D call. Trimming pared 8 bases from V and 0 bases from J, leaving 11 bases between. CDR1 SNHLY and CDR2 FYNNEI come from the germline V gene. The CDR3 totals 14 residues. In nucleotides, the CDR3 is TGTGCCAGCGTTGGAGGGTATAGCAATCAGCCCCAGCATTTT. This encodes CASVGGYSNQPQHF.

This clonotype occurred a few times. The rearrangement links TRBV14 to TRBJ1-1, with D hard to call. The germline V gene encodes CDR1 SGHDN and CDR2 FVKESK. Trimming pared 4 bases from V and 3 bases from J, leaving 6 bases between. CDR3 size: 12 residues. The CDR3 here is CASSRWDTEAFF. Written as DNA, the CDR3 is TGTGCCAGCAGCCGGTGGGACACTGAAGCTTTCTTT.

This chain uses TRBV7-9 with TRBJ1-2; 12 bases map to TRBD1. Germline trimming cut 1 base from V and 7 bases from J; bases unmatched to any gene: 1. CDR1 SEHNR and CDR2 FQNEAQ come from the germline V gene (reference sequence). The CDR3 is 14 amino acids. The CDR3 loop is CASSLEGQGAGYTF. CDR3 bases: TGTGCCAGCAGCTTAGAGGGACAGGGGGCTGGCTACACCTTC.

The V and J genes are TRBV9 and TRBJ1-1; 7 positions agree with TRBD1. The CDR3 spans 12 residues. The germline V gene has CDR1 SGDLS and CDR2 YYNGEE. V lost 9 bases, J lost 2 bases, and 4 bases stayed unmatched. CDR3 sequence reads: CANKGANTEAFF. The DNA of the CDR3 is TGTGCCAACAAGGGGGCTAACACTGAAGCTTTCTTT.

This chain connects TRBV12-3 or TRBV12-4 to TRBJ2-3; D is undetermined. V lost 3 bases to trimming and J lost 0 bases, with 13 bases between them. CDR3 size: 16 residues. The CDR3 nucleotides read TGTGCCAGCAGTTTGCGCACTTTGGTTAGCACAGATACGCAGTATTTT. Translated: CASSLRTLVSTDTQYF.

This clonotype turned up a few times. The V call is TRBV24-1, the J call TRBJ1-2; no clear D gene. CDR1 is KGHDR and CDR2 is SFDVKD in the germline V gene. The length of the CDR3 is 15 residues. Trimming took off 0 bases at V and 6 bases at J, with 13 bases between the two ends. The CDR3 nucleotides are TGTGCCACCAGTGATTTGGAGGGCGGACGCGATGGCTACACCTTC. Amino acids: CATSDLEGGRDGYTF.

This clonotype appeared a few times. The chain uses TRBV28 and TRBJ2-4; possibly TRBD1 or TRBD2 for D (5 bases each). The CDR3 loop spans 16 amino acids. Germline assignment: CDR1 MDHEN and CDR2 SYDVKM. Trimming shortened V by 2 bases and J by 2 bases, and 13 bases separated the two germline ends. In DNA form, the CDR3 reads TGTGCCAGCAGTTTAAAAGTGGGGGTTTCCAAAAACATTCAGTACTTC. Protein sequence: CASSLKVGVSKNIQYF.